One and the same sample provided the 12 T cell receptor beta chains below, sequenced in a study of human T cells and chemical hapten exposure. The time point: pre-sensitization, week 0. The treatment denotes: therapeutic diphenylcyclopropenone sensitization with weekly scalp DPC. TCRdb independently ran MiXCR on the RACE reads; one entry per CDR3 protein. The data contain more than 250,000 distinct CDR3 sequences, over 7.5% of them singletons. Specimen: whole blood, collected in connection with sensitization to the hapten diphenylcyclopropenone (DPC). The source is a young man with alopecia areata. Some clones in this sample may be carry-over from other donors' samples.

This rearrangement joins TRBV5-1 to TRBJ2-1; 7 bases are shared with TRBD2. Germline-derived CDR1 and CDR2 are SGHRS and YFSETQ. With V trimmed by 6 bases and J by 5 bases, 8 bases remained unmatched. CDR3 length equals 14 residues. DNA for the CDR3: TGCGCCAGCATAAAAAGCGGGGCCCACAATGAGCAGTTCTTC. Translation: CASIKSGAHNEQFF.

This clonotype was seen only a few times. This chain joins TRBV12-3 or TRBV12-4 and TRBJ2-3; no firm D call. The CDR3 runs 14 residues. The V gene lost 2 bases and the J gene lost 1 base, with 7 bases spanning the gap. CDR3 protein: CASSLPPGTDTQYF. The DNA of the CDR3 is TGTGCCAGCAGTTTACCCCCGGGCACAGATACGCAGTATTTT.

This clonotype was seen repeatedly, ten times or more. The CDR3 is CSATDRGGTEAFF. The CDR3 DNA sequence: TGCAGTGCTACGGACAGGGGAGGTACTGAAGCTTTCTTT. The chain employs TRBV20-1 and TRBJ1-1; 9 bases are a match to TRBD1. CDR1 is DFQATT, CDR2 SNEGSKA, per germline (reference sequence). Trimming took 4 bases from V and 5 from J; bases not matched to a gene: 5. The length of the CDR3 is 13 residues.

With regard to this clonotype: The junction and the germline gene differ at one end; a read error may be behind it. V gene TRBV3-1 combines with J gene TRBJ2-3; possibly TRBD1 for D (6 bases). Germline V gene sequence: CDR1 LGHDT, CDR2 YNNKEL (reference sequence). This CDR3 spans 15 amino acids. The DNA for the CDR3 is TGTGCCAGCAGCCAAGTAGGGGGTCGGACAGATTCGCAGTATTTT. Translated, it gives CASSQVGGRTDSQYF.

This clonotype appeared a few times. This chain joins TRBV28 and TRBJ2-7; TRBD1 aligns across 9 bases. In germline, CDR1 is MDHEN, CDR2 SYDVKM. The CDR3 length is 15 residues. Trimming removed 2 bases from V and 9 bases from J; junction bases left unmatched: 11. This CDR3 reads CASSLPSTGGSGQYF. The CDR3 region has the DNA TGTGCCAGCAGTTTACCCTCGACAGGGGGTAGCGGGCAGTACTTC.

This clonotype was detected only a few times. This chain joins TRBV20-1 and TRBJ2-7, with a weak D call TRBD2 (5 bases). The length of the CDR3 is 13 residues. Germline values: CDR1 DFQATT, CDR2 SNEGSKA (reference sequence). The chain's CDR3 is CSTRDTSSYEQYF. The CDR3 bases are TGCAGCACAAGGGATACTAGCTCCTACGAGCAGTACTTC.

This clonotype was counted between two and nine times. The CDR3 sequence: CSVDGDRVVRPLWRFGMNTEAFF. CDR3 coding DNA: TGCAGCGTTGACGGGGACAGGGTGGTTCGTCCATTGTGGCGATTCGGAATGAACACTGAAGCTTTCTTT. The chain links TRBV29-1 to TRBJ1-1; 9 nucleotides match TRBD1. Germline CDR1 and CDR2: SQVTM and ANQGSEA. V was clipped by 3 bases and J by 0 bases; unmatched bases: 29. There are 23 residues in the CDR3. Full variable domain (outside the CDR3, taken from reference TRBV29-1 and TRBJ1-1): SAVISQKPSRDICQRGTSLTIQCQVDSQVTMMFWYRQQPGQSLTLIATANQGSEATYESGFVIDKFPISRPNLTFSTLTVSNMSPEDSSIYLCSVDGDRVVRPLWRFGMNTEAFFGQGTRLTVV.

This chain connects TRBV5-8 to TRBJ2-5; 7 bases align to TRBD1. The V segment lost 4 bases and the J segment 4 bases; nucleotides outside the gene matches: 13. Germline CDR1 and CDR2: SGHTS and YDEGEE. This CDR3 is 16 amino acids long. The CDR3 sequence: CASSPRQGPWPETQYF. The CDR3 nucleotides read TGTGCCAGCAGCCCGAGACAGGGACCCTGGCCAGAGACCCAGTACTTC.

This clonotype was seen a handful of times. The V gene is TRBV12-3 or TRBV12-4, the J gene TRBJ1-1, with D possibly TRBD1 on 6 matching bases. V was trimmed by 0 bases and J by 11 bases, leaving 16 bases between them. The CDR3 is 14 amino acids. The DNA of the CDR3 is TGTGCCAGCAGTTTAGCCACACAGGGTGTAGAGGCTTTCTTT. It yields the protein CASSLATQGVEAFF.

A few counts support this clonotype. The V gene is TRBV15, the J gene TRBJ1-4, with D perhaps matching TRBD1 (5 bases). V was cut by 5 bases and J by 8 bases, with 12 bases left in between. This CDR3 spans 13 amino acids. Per the germline V gene, CDR1 is LNHNV and CDR2 is YYDKDF (reference sequence). The CDR3 nucleotides are TGTGCCACCAGCGGTGACAGAGGGGAAAAACTGTTTTTT. It codes for CATSGDRGEKLFF.

The J gene is TRBJ1-2, the V gene TRBV2, with D perhaps matching TRBD1 (5 bases). The CDR3 contains 14 residues. V lost 8 bases, J lost 8 bases, and 21 bases lay in between. Germline-derived CDR1 and CDR2 are SNHLY and FYNNEI. CDR3 sequence: CASRHEAQGNGYTF. CDR3 sequence (DNA): TGTGCCAGCCGGCACGAAGCGCAGGGCAACGGCTACACCTTC.

This clonotype occurred many times. The chain is built from TRBV7-3 and TRBJ1-6; D is ambiguous. CDR1 SGHTA and CDR2 FQGTGA come from the germline V gene. CDR3 size: 13 residues. The V end was cut by 4 bases, the J end by 4 bases, with 5 bases between. Here the CDR3 reads CASSSEYNSPLHF. As DNA, the CDR3 is TGTGCCAGCAGCTCGGAATATAATTCACCCCTCCACTTT.